This T cell receptor beta chain was captured by sequencing in a study of cytomegalovirus exposure and HLA in healthy donors. A word on this clone: Antigen: not known.

PCR amplification relied on 60 Vbeta primers (plus 13 Jbeta primers). Sequenced by immunoSEQ multiplex PCR; TCRdb stores in-frame clones only, minus some. The sample holds about 120,000 clones, 74% seen once. Study-wide findings and caveats: A later analysis associated about 18,000 TCR beta sequences with HLA alleles at a 0.05 false discovery rate.

CDR3 length: 14 amino acids. Germline V gene lookup returns CDR1 SGHTA and CDR2 FQGNSA. Trimming took 2 bases from V and 3 from J; bases not matched to a gene: 0. V and J are TRBV7-2 and TRBJ2-4; 8 bases match TRBD2. Material for sequencing was PBMCs. The TCR was taken from a woman aged 45-59 years in good health and CMV-seropositive. CDR3 sequence (DNA): TGTGCCAGCAGCTTACGGGGGGGCAAAAACATTCAGTACTTC. It yields the protein CASSLRGGKNIQYF.